One and the same sample provided the 20 T cell receptor beta chains below, sequenced in a study of blood T cell repertoires in COVID-19. Assay: immunoSEQ multiplex PCR; the TCRdb copy retains only in-frame clones and omits some. Of some 98,000 clones listed, around 82% are singletons. The sample taken for sequencing was peripheral blood. Receptors originate from a man in his 70s with active or convalescent COVID-19.

The rearrangement joins TRBV9 to TRBJ2-1; D gene ambiguous. The V end was cut by 4 bases, the J end by 4 bases, with 6 bases between. The CDR3 contains 12 residues. In germline, CDR1 is SGDLS, CDR2 YYNGEE. This chain's CDR3 is CASSQVYNEQFF. The CDR3 DNA reads TGTGCCAGCAGCCAGGTTTACAATGAGCAGTTCTTC.

The rearrangement uses TRBV7-9 and TRBJ2-1; 9 bases fit TRBD2. The CDR3 covers 14 residues. The germline V gene has CDR1 SEHNR and CDR2 FQNEAQ (reference sequence). The trim removed 11 bases at V and 5 bases at J, leaving 10 bases unmatched. The CDR3 nucleotides are TGTGCCCTGACTCGGCTAGCGGGGAACAATGAGCAGTTCTTC. Translating it yields CALTRLAGNNEQFF.

This rearrangement joins TRBV2 to TRBJ1-2; the D gene is possibly TRBD1 (6 bases). Germline loops: CDR1 SNHLY, CDR2 FYNNEI. V was cut by 6 bases and J by 7 bases, with 15 bases left in between. The CDR3 consists of 13 residues. The CDR3 DNA reads as TGTGCCAGCAGGGACAGCCAGAGTGGTGGCTACACCTTC. Its protein product is CASRDSQSGGYTF.

This rearrangement joins TRBV4-2 to TRBJ2-2; 7 positions agree with TRBD2. The J segment lost 5 bases and the V segment lost 3 bases, leaving 6 bases of the junction unmatched. The CDR3 covers 15 residues. The germline V gene has CDR1 LGHNA and CDR2 YNFKEQ. CDR3 in DNA: TGTGCCAGCAGCCAGGGAGGGGTTGGGACCGGGGAGCTGTTTTTT. It yields the protein CASSQGGVGTGELFF.

This clone occurred a few times. The J gene is TRBJ2-1, the V gene TRBV4-1, with D maybe TRBD2 (5 bases). This CDR3 contains 11 residues. V was clipped by 4 bases and J by 11 bases, with 9 bases between them. The germline gives CDR1 MGHRA, CDR2 YSYEKL. The CDR3: CASSPGVKQFF. The CDR3 nucleotides are TGCGCCAGCAGCCCCGGGGTGAAGCAGTTCTTC.

A word on this clone: The conserved phenylalanine or tryptophan is not found at the CDR3 terminus, so this likely reflects a read error. V usage is TRBV5-1 and J usage is TRBJ1-2; a weak D match, TRBD1 (6 bases). Germline CDR1 and CDR2: SGHRS and YFSETQ. This CDR3 has 12 amino acids. Trimming cost V 5 bases and J 5 bases, with 10 bases left between them. The CDR3 loop is CASRPDSYGYTL. DNA for the CDR3: TGCGCCAGCAGACCGGACAGTTATGGCTACACCCTC.

This clone was seen a handful of times. The rearrangement joins TRBV19 to TRBJ1-5; 8 bases align to TRBD1. The CDR3 runs to 14 residues. Looked up from germline, CDR1 is LNHDA and CDR2 is SQIVND (reference sequence). Losses at the gene ends were 6 bases for V and 7 bases for J; bases not matched to a gene: 8. CDR3 residues: CASSPGQGRQPQHF. The CDR3 DNA is TGTGCCAGTAGCCCAGGACAGGGTCGGCAGCCCCAGCATTTT.

The gene calls are TRBV19 and TRBJ2-1, with 10 bases lining up with TRBD2. Germline V gene sequence: CDR1 LNHDA, CDR2 SQIVND (reference sequence). V shed 5 bases, J shed 3 bases, and the junction held 4 bases outside the gene matches. CDR3 length equals 15 residues. CDR3 loop: CASSALAGDYNEQFF. The DNA for the CDR3 is TGTGCCAGTAGTGCCCTAGCGGGGGACTACAATGAGCAGTTCTTC.

The table lists this clone with a few counts. V is TRBV11-2 and J is TRBJ2-7, with TRBD2 matching over 10 bases. V lost 5 bases, J lost 3 bases, and 7 bases stayed unmatched. CDR3 size: 15 residues. Germline assignment: CDR1 SGHAT and CDR2 FQNNGV. This CDR3 is CASSTLAGALYEQYF. The CDR3 region has the DNA TGTGCCAGCAGCACCCTAGCGGGGGCCCTCTACGAGCAGTACTTC.

The chain is built from TRBV4-3 and TRBJ1-1; 9 bases line up with TRBD1. The germline gives CDR1 LGHNA, CDR2 YSLEER. CDR3 length: 15 amino acids. The junction had 10 bases not matched to a gene; V was cut back by 4 bases and J by 7 bases. CDR3 sequence (DNA): TGCGCCAGCAGCCCCAGTGGACAGGGGAGGGGTGAAGCTTTCTTT. Translation gives CASSPSGQGRGEAFF.

The chain uses TRBV2 and TRBJ2-1, with 8 positions matching TRBD2. V lost 6 bases and J lost 4; bases outside the gene matches: 5. Per germline, CDR1 SNHLY and CDR2 FYNNEI. The CDR3 has 14 amino acids. This CDR3 is CASRGLGQYNEQFF. The CDR3 coding sequence is TGTGCCAGCAGGGGACTAGGTCAATACAATGAGCAGTTCTTC.

The chain is built from TRBV7-9 and TRBJ2-2, with 7 bases aligning to TRBD1. V was clipped by 5 bases and J by 3 bases; unmatched bases: 6. Germline-derived CDR1 and CDR2 are SEHNR and FQNEAQ (reference sequence). The CDR3 sequence is 15 residues long. CDR3: CASSTDRAYTGELFF. CDR3 nucleotides: TGTGCCAGCAGCACCGACAGGGCCTACACCGGGGAGCTGTTTTTT. Full variable domain (missing parts from reference TRBV7-9 and TRBJ2-2): DTGVSQNPRHKITKRGQNVTFRCDPISEHNRLYWYRQTLGQGPEFLTYFQNEAQLEKSRLLSDRFSAERPKGSFSTLEIQRTEQGDSAMYLCASSTDRAYTGELFFGEGSRLTVL.

The chain uses TRBV7-3 and TRBJ2-7; 9 positions agree with TRBD2. Germline CDR1 and CDR2: SGHTA and FQGTGA. The CDR3 covers 16 residues. Trimming took 1 base from V and 1 from J; bases not matched to a gene: 5. The CDR3 region has the DNA TGTGCCAGCAGCTTAATGGGAGCGGGGGGATCCTACGAGCAGTACTTC. Its translation: CASSLMGAGGSYEQYF.

This clone was picked up a small number of times. The chain has TRBV12-3 or TRBV12-4 and TRBJ1-2; maybe TRBD1 (5 bases). The CDR3 contains 13 residues. Between the trimmed V and J ends, which lost 1 base and 4 bases, there was a span of 7 bases. This CDR3 reads CASSLGGGYGYTF. The CDR3 bases are TGTGCCAGCAGTTTAGGGGGGGGCTATGGCTACACCTTC.

The rearrangement joins TRBV4-2 to TRBJ1-6; no clear D. Germline loops: CDR1 LGHNA, CDR2 YNFKEQ. This CDR3 spans 15 amino acids. V lost 1 base and J 7 bases, leaving 11 bases between the germline ends. The CDR3 sequence is CASSQVPWENSPLHF. The CDR3 nucleotides read TGTGCCAGCAGCCAAGTACCCTGGGAGAATTCACCCCTCCACTTT.

The rearrangement joins TRBV25-1 to TRBJ1-2; tentatively, D is TRBD1 (6 bases). V was trimmed by 7 bases and J by 6 bases, leaving 21 bases between them. In germline, CDR1 is MGHDK, CDR2 SYGVNS. The CDR3 runs to 15 residues. The CDR3 loop is CASILNRDLKDGYTF. In nucleotides, the CDR3 is TGTGCCAGCATCCTGAACAGGGATCTGAAGGATGGCTACACCTTC.

This clone was found a few times. The chain links TRBV18 to TRBJ2-3; TRBD1 matches 10 bases. The V gene end was trimmed by 3 bases and the J gene end by 2 bases; junction bases not matched to a gene: 11. The CDR3 runs to 18 residues. Per the germline V gene, CDR1 is KGHSH and CDR2 is LQKENI. CDR3 DNA sequence: TGTGCCAGCTCACCCCCCGGGACAGGGGCCCTCACCACAGATACGCAGTATTTT. Its protein is CASSPPGTGALTTDTQYF.

The rearrangement joins TRBV4-1 to TRBJ1-6; 7 bases are shared with TRBD1. Trimming removed 0 bases from V and 4 bases from J; junction bases left unmatched: 6. Germline CDR1 MGHRA, CDR2 YSYEKL. The CDR3 sequence is 17 residues long. The CDR3 DNA follows: TGCGCCAGCAGCCAAGATGACCTACAGGGGTATAATTCACCCCTCCACTTT. This gives the protein CASSQDDLQGYNSPLHF.

The chain combines TRBV6-5 with TRBJ1-4; the match to TRBD1 covers 8 bases. The CDR3 contains 16 residues. Germline loops: CDR1 MNHEY, CDR2 SVGAGI. V gave up 0 bases and J gave up 3 bases; unmatched junction bases: 3. The CDR3 nucleotides are TGTGCCAGCAGTTACTCAGGACAGGGCTCTAATGAAAAACTGTTTTTT. This sequence encodes CASSYSGQGSNEKLFF.

This clone is a singleton in its sample. V usage is TRBV3-1 (or the pseudogene TRBV3-2) and J usage is TRBJ2-2; no clear D gene. The V gene's germline CDR1 is LGHDT and CDR2 YNNKEL (reference sequence). The CDR3 is made up of 12 amino acids. With 4 bases removed from V and 7 bases from J, the gap between germline ends came to 7 bases. CDR3 loop: CASSPFSGELFF. CDR3 nucleotide sequence: TGTGCCAGCAGCCCTTTCAGCGGGGAGCTGTTTTTT.